This T cell receptor (beta chain) is from a study of T cell responses to AZD1222 COVID-19 vaccine. Overall study context: Second-dose groups at about 4 or about 12 weeks were pooled. Study-level results: Spike-specific TCR breadth and depth went up after people got two AZD1222 doses. Among AZD1222 vaccinees, only six were seropositive at baseline. Regions 160-218 and 743-854 dominated among vaccine-associated CD4 TCRs spanning spike.

This table comes from immunoSEQ multiplex PCR, and its TCRdb copy is limited to in-frame clones, with some not included. The sample records over 130,000 clones, about 91% being singletons. Germline-derived CDR1 and CDR2 are MNHEY and SMNVEV (reference sequence). The CDR3 contains 16 residues. V lost 9 bases to trimming and J lost 0 bases; unmatched junction nucleotides: 9. Points on this clone: What it binds is not known.

The source of this sequence is an adult in good health. The V gene is TRBV27, the J gene TRBJ2-1; the match to TRBD2 covers 9 bases. The starting material was peripheral blood, obtained on day 0 of AZD1222 vaccination. The CDR3 nucleotides read TGTGCCAGTCGACGCTTAGCGGGAGTCTCCTACAATGAGCAGTTCTTC. It yields the protein CASRRLAGVSYNEQFF.